The source of this TCR beta chain is a study of regulatory T cells in long-lasting Graves disease (dated by TCRdb to about 2021). Study-level background: Newly diagnosed Graves' disease patients had taken antithyroid drugs for less than 3 months. TCR sequencing covered 13 persistent and approximately 20 newly diagnosed Graves' disease patients, around 35 samples in total. The study took place in China and was registered as a clinical trial. This study used TCR sequencing and RNA sequencing of peripheral blood to compare persistent Graves' disease patients against newly diagnosed Graves' disease patients. Results the study describes overall, beyond this receptor: The authors acknowledged the small sample size as a limitation that may reduce accuracy. TRBV28, TRBJ1-2 and TRBJ2-5 were preferentially used in persistent disease, while TRBV20-1 and TRBJ2-1 were favored in newly diagnosed disease. Peripheral blood alone was examined, since thyroid tissue, which constituted the primary lesion, could not be accessed. Sequencing and analysis were limited to the TCR beta chain. Compared with newly diagnosed patients, persistent Graves' disease patients had lower TCR Shannon entropy and fewer highly expanded clones, which suggests clonal expansion. Patients with persistent disease shared more public clonotypes (around 3,000) than newly diagnosed patients did (around 930).

This clonotype was detected many times. Its antigen is still unknown. Nothing much larger sits one base from this clone, and base qualities are not available. This specimen's time point label, per the study, means: newly diagnosed GD, antithyroid drugs for less than 3 months. RNA was extracted from PBMCs in TRIzol for both TCR sequencing and RNA sequencing. The diagnosis of Graves' disease was made according to American Thyroid Association guidelines. Patients for the study were recruited at an endocrinology department in Xi'an, China. Each patient gave approximately 10 milliliters of peripheral blood, collected in an EDTA anticoagulant tube. Ficoll Paque Plus density gradient separation was used to isolate PBMCs, and no additional T cell sorting was done. An Agilent 2100 Bioanalyzer and agarose gel were used to assess RNA quality, and a NanoDrop 2000 was used to measure RNA concentration. To prepare the library, multiplex PCR was applied. The sequencer was an Illumina HiSeq 4000. TCR beta libraries were built with iRepertoire HTBI primers and Arm-PCR amplification of CDR3 regions. Gel purification was performed on PCR products prior to sequencing. The study's processing was this. Gene usage analysis of CDR3 amino acid clonotypes used the 60 to 80 TRBV and 14 to 15 TRBJ segments found across samples. Filtered high-quality paired reads were merged into contigs using COPE and FqMerger. BLAST was used to align contigs to the IMGT TRBV, TRBD and TRBJ reference genes, and CDR3 was defined following IMGT. Clonotypes above 0.1% frequency were classified as highly expanded clones. Shannon entropy was used to measure repertoire diversity, and the Gini coefficient was used to measure V-J evenness. Public clonotypes were defined as clonotypes shared by more than one individual. TCRdb reprocessed the public reads (quality trimming at Q25 with fastp, clone calling with MiXCR) and kept in-frame beta chains. A single entry per CDR3 protein holds the most common genes and DNA from its merged rows. For this entry, the V and J calls and clone size follow TCRdb and not the study's own pipeline. The sample data list about 540,000 distinct CDR3 sequences, and roughly 14% of these were observed just once. Jointly, the top ten make up under 10% of the sample.

Including the terminal cysteine and phenylalanine, the CDR3 comprises 14 residues. Only the CDR3 part of the read is kept: 42 bases, read in frame from the first base. CDR1 is given as MNHEY and CDR2 as SVGEGT, both from the germline V gene. Here V drops 6 bases and J drops 7 bases, and the junction holds 8 bases not matched to any gene. A further study also used this sample, focusing on T cells in Graves' hyperthyroidism and ophthalmopathy. As that second study puts it: A patient counted as having stable Graves' hyperthyroidism if no progression to ophthalmopathy occurred over 18 months of follow-up. Hyperthyroidism patients were aged 18 to 65 years and newly diagnosed, with disease duration of less than 2 months. The study excluded patients with uncontrolled infections, other autoimmune diseases, pregnancy or lactation. Diagnoses were based on clinical symptoms, serum thyroxine and TRAb, thyroid ultrasound and orbital computed tomography. The TCR CDR3 was subjected to a first round of RT-PCR using the HTBI primer set and the Qiagen OneStep RT-PCR kit. Blood samples also contained most of the expanded thyroid clonotypes (frequency above 0.001), which suggests that blood repertoires may reflect thyroid immune responses. A 13 V-J signature model separated ophthalmopathy from stable hyperthyroidism, with 87.88% sensitivity and roughly 81% specificity in cross-validation and 80%/75% in testing. In validation, progression to ophthalmopathy was predicted by the model with 70% to 71% sensitivity and 72.22% specificity, a median of 6.5 months before onset. To identify distinguishing TCR V-J signatures, a discovery cohort of around 100 patients was used, comprising 43 with Graves' ophthalmopathy and 57 with stable Graves' hyperthyroidism. Prospective prediction of ophthalmopathy was tested in an independent validation cohort consisting of some 20 hyperthyroidism patients and 17 patients who later progressed to ophthalmopathy. The approximately 97 discovery patients were randomly divided into training and test sets at a 7:3 ratio. Thyroid tissue and blood T-cell repertoires from roughly six Graves' hyperthyroidism patients were also compared in the study. Once sampling was done, hyperthyroidism patients were given methimazole at a starting dose of 30 mg daily, whereas ophthalmopathy patients were given high-dose intravenous methylprednisolone. A second multiplex PCR round built the libraries, followed by size selection and purification. Sequencing of the libraries was done on an Illumina HiSeq2000 using paired-end 100 bp reads. Raw data were processed with SOAPnuke, discarding reads with adapters, uncalled bases, mean Phred below 15, or no exact constant-primer or identifier match. COPE v1.2.5 was used to merge the high-quality paired reads, and each unique nucleotide sequence was defined as a clonotype. MiTCR v1.1 was used to align the clonotypes against IMGT TRBV, TRBD and TRBJ reference segments. Analysis was restricted to V-J combinations with a frequency above 0.0001, which covered roughly 99% of repertoires. The TCS score was defined as the ratio of F50 (clonal expansion) to E x V (chaos), calculated using BLOSUM62-based TCRdist between CDR3 peptides within each V-J. Welch's t-statistics and random forest reduced several hundred V-J features to under 15, which were used in a naive Bayes classifier (R e1071). Sample size was not statistically predetermined, and blinding of investigators to group allocation was not performed. According to the paper, TCR Vbeta CDR3 sequencing was carried out on more than 120 peripheral blood samples, which came from approximately 41 ophthalmopathy, around 75 hyperthyroidism and roughly 17 progressor patients.

Rearrangement joined TRBV6-2 or TRBV6-3 to TRBJ2-4; TRBD2 lines up with 8 middle nucleotides. The clonotype comes from a young man with Graves disease. Donor details come from another sample of the same person, matched by shared clones. The sequencing here drew on peripheral blood mononuclear cells (PBMCs), taken at new diagnosis, from a patient treated with antithyroid drugs. The DNA is TGTGCCAGCAGCTCGGGGGGGGGGCCGAACATTCAGTACTTC. This gives the protein CASSSGGGPNIQYF.